The present T cell receptor beta chain was sequenced within a study of blood T cell repertoires in COVID-19. Study context: Acute-phase and convalescent COVID-19 samples originated in the United States, Italy and Spain. T cells, B-cell-depleted T cells, or PBMCs provided the cDNA or gDNA that served as material.

The CDR3 loop spans 14 amino acids. Trimming left V 5 bases short and J 1 base short, with 12 bases between. CDR1 MNHEY and CDR2 SMNVEV come from the germline V gene (reference sequence). In the source study's methods: Reference gene primer amplification yielded estimated nucleated cell counts. Profiled with immunoSEQ multiplex PCR; TCRdb holds only in-frame clones, not every one. V and J calls and clone size are given by that table; D and trimming were obtained from the DNA. The table has around 250,000 clones, about 86% seen once. This clone was detected only once. The V call is TRBV27, the J call TRBJ2-7; D may be TRBD1 (6 bases). Sequencing input: peripheral blood. This clonotype originated in a man aged 45 to 65 with active or convalescent COVID-19. The CDR3 bases are TGTGCCAGCAGTCCTTTCAGGGGTTCCTACGAGCAGTACTTC. This translates into CASSPFRGSYEQYF.